This TCR beta chain was profiled in a study of T cells in Graves' hyperthyroidism and ophthalmopathy. Study-level points and caveats: Blood also carried most thyroid clonotypes expanded above 0.001.

Amplification of TCR beta CDR3 regions was performed using RNA transcripts as template. Primed by the HTBI set, a first-round RT-PCR was run on the TCR CDR3. TCRdb processed the multiplex PCR reads anew with MiXCR; each CDR3 protein has one entry. The data show about 760,000 distinct CDR3 sequences, approximately 36% seen once. This clonotype appeared many times. Its matching antigen is unknown. Germline V lookup: CDR1 SNHLY, CDR2 FYNNEI. V was pared by 5 bases and J by 13 bases, with 15 bases between. The CDR3 is 13 residues long. The sequence derives from a woman between 35 and 50 years old with Graves' hyperthyroidism. The sequenced material came from blood. The chain recombines TRBV2 with TRBJ1-6, with a possible D match to TRBD1 (5 bases). The CDR3, as DNA: TGTGCCAGCAGTTCCACAGGAGTATCGCCCCTCCACTTT. This encodes CASSSTGVSPLHF. Full variable domain (rest looked up from reference TRBV2 and TRBJ1-6): EPEVTQTPSHQVTQMGQEVILRCVPISNHLYFYWYRQILGQKVEFLVSFYNNEISEKSEIFDDQFSVERPDGSNFTLKIRSTKLEDSAMYFCASSSTGVSPLHFGNGTRLTVT.